This T cell receptor beta chain was sequenced in a study of T cell responses to AZD1222 COVID-19 vaccine. Study summary: Whether given at about 4 or about 12 weeks, second doses were pooled. Study conclusions and caveats: Clonal diversity was possibly underestimated; the donors were predominantly white British and more often female. Researchers report vaccine-associated CD4 TCRs spanning spike, with dominance at 160-218 and 743-854.

The V gene end was trimmed by 1 base and the J gene end by 5 bases; junction bases not matched to a gene: 4. The CDR3 is 14 amino acids. In germline, CDR1 is MDHEN, CDR2 SYDVKM. With respect to this clone: As yet, its antigen is unknown.

The protocol was immunoSEQ multiplex PCR, while the TCRdb copy is restricted to in-frame clones and leaves out a portion. Altogether about 160,000 clones are present, 75% to 90% being singletons, with the ten largest covering approximately 7.2%. The chain is built from TRBV28 and TRBJ2-7; TRBD1 agrees at 8 bases. Sequences were derived from peripheral blood, sampled on day 0 of AZD1222 vaccination. This clonotype was obtained from an adult in good health. DNA of the CDR3: TGTGCCAGCAGTTTATCACCAGGGGGCGACGAGCAGTACTTC. Protein product: CASSLSPGGDEQYF.